One T cell receptor beta chain is described in this entry. The data belong to a study of regulatory T cells in long-lasting Graves disease. To make TCR beta libraries, researchers used iRepertoire HTBI primers and Arm-PCR of CDR3 regions. TCRdb fed the multiplex PCR reads into MiXCR, producing one record per CDR3 protein. The table has over 300,000 distinct CDR3 sequences, around 19% seen once; the top ten hold 29%. As for time point: persistent/refractory GD, antithyroid drugs over 5 years with positive TRAb. Extracted PBMC RNA gave rise to the TCR library. Specimen: peripheral blood mononuclear cells (PBMCs), collected when the disease was refractory, from a patient treated with antithyroid drugs. The receptor comes from a female donor with Graves disease.

The chain's CDR3 is CASSPPINSPLHF. In DNA form, the CDR3 reads TGTGCCAGCAGCCCGCCCATTAATTCACCCCTCCACTTT. This chain connects TRBV5-6 to TRBJ1-6; D gene uncertain. The V gene's germline CDR1 is SGHDT and CDR2 YYEEEE. With 4 bases removed from V and 6 bases from J, the gap between germline ends came to 8 bases. The CDR3 length is 13 residues. The variable domain in full, with the rest retrieved from reference TRBV5-6 and TRBJ1-6, is DAGVTQSPTHLIKTRGQQVTLRCSPKSGHDTVSWYQQALGQGPQFIFQYYEEEERQRGNFPDRFSGHQFPNYSSELNVNALLLGDSALYLCASSPPINSPLHFGNGTRLTVT.